This entry features one T cell receptor beta chain sequence. Its cognate antigen is unknown. The sample originates from a study of shared clonotypes between healthy human individuals. Overall study results and limits: Sorted-subset sequencing was shown by rarefaction to be incomplete despite large depth.

It was 200 ng DNA, about 30,000 T cell genomes, that sorted-subset replicate PCRs used. Original processing methods: ImmunoSEQ sequences covered only the junction and lacked quality scores; filtering therefore differed. The repertoire was sequenced with immunoSEQ multiplex PCR; TCRdb's copy has only in-frame clones and lacks some. The DNA gave D and trimming, while V, J and clone size come from that table. The sample includes some 740,000 clones, 90% to 95% seen only once; the top ten take 24%. In the naive CD8 group, cells lacked CD45RO and were positively selected for CCR7, so terminally differentiated effector memory CD45RA+ cells were left out. Caucasian adults living in Nashville, Tennessee, provided all samples. With V trimmed by 2 bases and J by 7 bases, 6 bases remained unmatched. CDR1 and CDR2 from the germline V gene are SGHRS and YFSETQ. The CDR3 runs 15 residues.

The chain has TRBV5-1 and TRBJ2-7; 13 nucleotides agree with TRBD2. This clonotype was sampled from a man aged 25 to 45 in good health. Sequencing was carried out using naive CD8+ T cells sorted from blood. The CDR3 DNA reads as TGCGCCAGCAGCTTCGGGACTAGCGGGGAGGGGGAGCAGTACTTC. This gives the protein CASSFGTSGEGEQYF.